The subject of this entry is one T cell receptor (beta chain). The antigen is undetermined. This sample's treatment: approximately nine-day PBMC culture with coronavirus spike peptide pools or control peptides (ViraFEST assay). The record originates from a study of vaccination and CD4 T cells after COVID-19. Study-level findings and limits: Detection of a median roughly 85% of reactive clones in convalescent patients was confined to the period after vaccination.

The Oncomine TCR Beta short-read assay was applied to DNA of cultured CD4+ T cells. TCRdb reprocessed the PCR reads via MiXCR and lists one record per CDR3 protein. The sample consists of 7,000 to 8,000 distinct CDR3 sequences, approximately 22% of them appearing once. The germline V gene has CDR1 DFQATT and CDR2 SNEGSKA (reference sequence). The CDR3 covers 15 residues. Germline trimming cut 1 base from V and 8 bases from J; bases unmatched to any gene: 8. This clonotype was sampled from a human donor who had recovered from COVID-19. The sample consisted of CD4+ T cells from blood, cultured in vitro, taken after SARS-CoV-2 vaccination. The gene calls are TRBV20-1 and TRBJ1-6; 7 bases fit TRBD1. DNA for the CDR3: TGCAGTGCTAGAGGAGGGGGACAGTTTGATTCACCCCTCCACTTT. Protein product: CSARGGGQFDSPLHF.